These 28 T cell receptor beta chains originate from one sample sequenced in a study of beta chain features in type 1 diabetes (dated by TCRdb to between 2017 and 2018). Results the study describes overall, beyond this receptor: A moderate but significant shortening of TCRB CDR3 length was observed in type 1 diabetes patients in all four CD4+ subsets.

The antigens of these receptors remain unknown. The method behind the library was the immunoSEQ multiplex PCR assay. All of the isolated RNA was reverse transcribed with the High Capacity cDNA Reverse Transcription Kit, so expressed TCRB transcripts were sequenced. What TCRdb holds here is the immuneACCESS table cut down to in-frame rearrangements. Part of the clones is not present; checked against another copy, under half of the missing clones reflect an unresolved V gene, and the others are unexplained. Present in this sample are 35,000 to 45,000 clones, approximately 60% of which were seen just once. The top ten hold under 2% of the sample. The sequencing sample was made of Tregs from blood. Interpreted using the paper, the cell subset or site label stands for: regulatory CD4+ T cells. The receptors stem from a man under 40 with type 1 diabetes. Some clones in this sample may be carry-over from other donors' samples.

V is TRBV5-1 and J is TRBJ1-6, with TRBD1 identical over 8 bases. The CDR3 extends over 16 amino acids. V lost 2 bases and J lost 6; bases outside the gene matches: 7. Germline CDR1 reads SGHRS; CDR2 reads YFSETQ. The DNA for the CDR3 is TGCGCCAGCAGCTTCGGCCTCGGACAGGGTAATTCACCCCTCCACTTT. Its translation: CASSFGLGQGNSPLHF.

The gene calls are TRBV2 and TRBJ2-4; D perhaps matches TRBD2 (6 bases). CDR1 SNHLY and CDR2 FYNNEI come from the germline V gene. V was cut by 8 bases and J by 8 bases, with 19 bases left in between. The length of the CDR3 is 14 residues. The CDR3 nucleotides read TGTGCCAGCTCTCGGGAGCACCAAGGGGACATTCAGTACTTC. Protein: CASSREHQGDIQYF.

J is TRBJ2-6 and V is TRBV30; unclear D gene. This CDR3 region has 16 residues. With 3 bases removed from V and 0 bases from J, the gap between germline ends came to 12 bases. Germline V CDR1 and CDR2: GTSNPN, SVGIG (reference sequence). As DNA, the CDR3 is TGTGCCTGGAGACGACGAGGATACTCTGGGGCCAACGTCCTGACTTTC. It codes for CAWRRRGYSGANVLTF. Variable domain in full (rest from reference TRBV30 and TRBJ2-6): SQTIHQWPATLVQPVGSPLSLECTVEGTSNPNLYWYRQAAGRGLQLLFYSVGIGQISSEVPQNLSASRPQDRQFILSSKKLLLSDSGFYLCAWRRRGYSGANVLTFGAGSRLTVL.

This clone has only a few counts. V and J are TRBV12-5 and TRBJ1-6, with no clear D. This CDR3 has 12 amino acids. Between the trimmed V and J ends, which lost 2 bases and 9 bases, there was a span of 5 bases. Germline CDR1 is LGHNT and CDR2 is FRNRAP. This chain's CDR3 is CASGLRSSPLHF. The CDR3 DNA is TGTGCTAGTGGTTTGAGGAGTTCACCCCTCCACTTT.

The V call is TRBV6-1, the J call TRBJ2-7, with TRBD1 as a possible D gene (6 bases). Per the germline V gene, CDR1 is MNHNS and CDR2 is SASEGT. This CDR3 is 13 amino acids long. The V and J ends lost 8 bases and 7 bases respectively, with 18 bases between them. The CDR3 DNA sequence: TGTGCCAGCTTCGGGACGACAGGCCTAGAGCAGTACTTC. It translates to CASFGTTGLEQYF.

This clone appeared a few times. CDR3 amino acids: CASSLGGPSTDTQYF. In nucleotides, the CDR3 is TGTGCCAGCAGCTTAGGAGGCCCTAGCACAGATACGCAGTATTTT. The gene calls are TRBV7-3 and TRBJ2-3, with D possibly matching TRBD2 (5 bases). CDR3 length: 15 residues. Looked up from germline, CDR1 is SGHTA and CDR2 is FQGTGA. The V gene lost 2 bases and the J gene lost 0 bases, with 9 bases spanning the gap.

In its sample, this clone was seen once. The rearrangement uses TRBV5-1 and TRBJ2-7; D is perhaps TRBD1 (5 bases). V was clipped by 0 bases and J by 0 bases, with 16 bases between them. Germline lookup yields CDR1 SGHRS and CDR2 YFSETQ. The CDR3 loop spans 17 amino acids. CDR3 sequence (DNA): TGCGCCAGCAGCTTGGGATCGTATAGGGGCCACTCCTACGAGCAGTACTTC. Amino acids: CASSLGSYRGHSYEQYF.

For the CDR3, the DNA is TGTGCCAGCAGCTTAAGCGGGGGTTACCGAGGGTCCAAAAACATTCAGTACTTC. This encodes CASSLSGGYRGSKNIQYF. The chain joins TRBV11-2 to TRBJ2-4; TRBD2 agrees at 8 bases. Germline CDR1 is SGHAT and CDR2 is FQNNGV. The junction had 11 bases not matched to a gene; V was cut back by 2 bases and J by 2 bases. This CDR3 has 18 amino acids. Using reference TRBV11-2 and TRBJ2-4 for the parts outside the CDR3, the full variable domain is EAGVAQSPRYKIIEKRQSVAFWCNPISGHATLYWYQQILGQGPKLLIQFQNNGVVDDSQLPKDRFSAERLKGVDSTLKIQPAKLEDSAVYLCASSLSGGYRGSKNIQYFGAGTRLSVL.

V is TRBV5-4 and J is TRBJ2-5, with 7 bases that match TRBD1. Near its end, the DNA agrees better with TRBJ2-7, so the J call may be wrong. The germline V gene encodes CDR1 SGHNT and CDR2 YYREEE (reference sequence). The CDR3 is 14 amino acids. The CDR3 loop reads CASSLGQGAYEQYF. The CDR3 nucleotides are TGTGCCAGCAGCTTGGGGCAGGGGGCCTACGAGCAGTACTTC.

The chain joins TRBV6-1 to TRBJ1-6; 7 nucleotides line up with TRBD1. Germline V gene lookup returns CDR1 MNHNS and CDR2 SASEGT. J lost 6 bases, V lost 6 bases, and 2 bases had no gene match. This CDR3 spans 13 amino acids. The CDR3 bases are TGTGCCAGCAGGGACAGGCTTAATTCACCCCTCCACTTT. Translating it yields CASRDRLNSPLHF.

The chain carries TRBV27 and TRBJ2-1; 9 bases fit TRBD1. Trimming at V came to 5 bases and at J to 4 bases, leaving 9 bases not matched to a gene. Germline lookup yields CDR1 MNHEY and CDR2 SMNVEV (reference sequence). This CDR3 has 16 amino acids. CDR3 sequence (DNA): TGTGCCAGCAGTGCACTCACAGGGGGCGCTTACAATGAGCAGTTCTTC. Its protein product is CASSALTGGAYNEQFF.

A few counts support this clone. The chain carries TRBV4-3 and TRBJ2-3; 11 bases fit TRBD2. In germline, CDR1 is LGHNA, CDR2 YSLEER. The junction had 5 bases not matched to a gene; V was cut back by 1 base and J by 2 bases. This CDR3 has 17 residues. This chain's CDR3 is CASSQAGLAGYTDTQYF. In DNA, the CDR3 is TGCGCCAGCAGCCAAGCCGGACTAGCGGGTTACACAGATACGCAGTATTTT.

The chain recombines TRBV6-5 with TRBJ1-2, with no clear D. Between the trimmed V and J ends, which lost 2 bases and 3 bases, there was a span of 16 bases. Germline V CDR1 and CDR2: MNHEY, SVGAGI. CDR3 length: 16 residues. The chain's CDR3 is CASSYLSLGRDYGYTF. The CDR3 bases are TGTGCCAGCAGTTACCTGTCCCTCGGGAGGGACTATGGCTACACCTTC.

This clone was recorded a few times. V gene TRBV5-1 combines with J gene TRBJ1-2; 8 nucleotides agree with TRBD1. Germline lookup yields CDR1 SGHRS and CDR2 YFSETQ. Trimming took 0 bases from V and 8 from J; bases not matched to a gene: 6. The CDR3 is 14 amino acids. CDR3 DNA: TGCGCCAGCAGCTTGGGACAGGGGCCCGGCGGCTACACCTTC. This sequence encodes CASSLGQGPGGYTF.

This clone was recorded only once. This rearrangement joins TRBV18 to TRBJ2-2; weak D call: TRBD2 (6 bases). There are 15 residues in the CDR3. Germline values: CDR1 KGHSH, CDR2 LQKENI. V shed 3 bases and J shed 1 base, with 9 bases lying between them. The chain's CDR3 is CASSPAGGNTGELFF. In DNA, the CDR3 is TGTGCCAGCTCACCGGCCGGGGGGAACACCGGGGAGCTGTTTTTT.

The count of this clone is one. CDR3 DNA: TGTGCCAGCTCTGGACAGGGAGCCTACGAGCAGTACTTC. Residues: CASSGQGAYEQYF. This chain joins TRBV18 and TRBJ2-7, with TRBD1 matching 8 bases. The CDR3 covers 13 residues. The germline V gene encodes CDR1 KGHSH and CDR2 LQKENI. Trimming at V came to 6 bases and at J to 2 bases, leaving 3 bases not matched to a gene.

The chain employs TRBV7-2 and TRBJ2-7, with 9 bases aligning to TRBD2. The junction had 2 bases not matched to a gene; V was cut back by 0 bases and J by 2 bases. Per germline, CDR1 SGHTA and CDR2 FQGNSA. This CDR3 contains 15 residues. CDR3 in amino acids: CASSLAPSGAYEQYF. The CDR3 bases are TGTGCCAGCAGCTTAGCTCCTAGCGGGGCCTACGAGCAGTACTTC.

Only a few counts were recorded for this clone. This chain connects TRBV6-5 to TRBJ2-5; 8 bases line up with TRBD2. This CDR3 comprises 15 residues. The V and J ends lost 6 bases and 1 base, in that order; junction bases with no gene match: 7. Germline-derived CDR1 and CDR2 are MNHEY and SVGAGI. CDR3: CASRPTLAVQETQYF. In DNA form, the CDR3 reads TGTGCCAGCAGACCTACACTAGCGGTCCAAGAGACCCAGTACTTC.

Only a few counts were recorded for this clone. The J gene is TRBJ1-5, the V gene TRBV7-8; 7 nucleotides match TRBD1. The length of the CDR3 is 15 residues. Germline CDR1 is SGHVS and CDR2 is FQNEAQ. The J segment lost 4 bases and the V segment lost 4 bases, leaving 7 bases of the junction unmatched. The CDR3 DNA reads as TGTGCCAGCAGCTCCGGACAGGTTGCAAATCAGCCCCAGCATTTT. Protein sequence: CASSSGQVANQPQHF.

This clone occurred a few times. The rearrangement links TRBV4-2 to TRBJ2-3, with 8 bases that match TRBD1. Losses at the gene ends were 2 bases for V and 3 bases for J; bases not matched to a gene: 10. The CDR3 sequence is 17 residues long. Germline-derived CDR1 and CDR2 are LGHNA and YNFKEQ. The CDR3 coding sequence is TGTGCCAGCAGCCAAACCGGCCACGGACAGGGAACAGATACGCAGTATTTT. Its translation is CASSQTGHGQGTDTQYF.

J is TRBJ2-2 and V is TRBV5-1; possibly TRBD1 for D (6 bases). CDR1 and CDR2 from the germline V gene are SGHRS and YFSETQ. The germline V and J ends were trimmed by 1 base and 11 bases, with 18 bases remaining between them. CDR3 size: 15 residues. The DNA for the CDR3 is TGCGCCAGCAGCTTGTGGGTGACAGGCGTTGACGAGCTGTTTTTT. This codes for CASSLWVTGVDELFF.

This clone was detected a few times. This rearrangement joins TRBV7-3 to TRBJ1-5, with D possibly being TRBD1 (6 bases). Trimming cost V 3 bases and J 7 bases, with 22 bases left between them. Germline-derived CDR1 and CDR2 are SGHTA and FQGTGA. The CDR3 is 17 residues long. CDR3 residues: CASSFNKVQGRYQPQHF. The CDR3, as DNA: TGTGCCAGCAGCTTTAATAAGGTACAGGGAAGGTACCAGCCCCAGCATTTT.

This chain connects TRBV10-1 to TRBJ2-7, with a weak D call TRBD1 (6 bases). Germline loops: CDR1 WNHNN, CDR2 SYGVQD (reference sequence). Deletions cut 4 bases from V and 8 bases from J, with 15 bases between. There are 13 residues in the CDR3. The CDR3 reads CASSAVARGKQYF. CDR3 in DNA: TGCGCCAGCAGTGCAGTCGCCAGGGGTAAGCAGTACTTC.

The chain recombines TRBV5-4 with TRBJ1-3; 7 bases match TRBD1. After removal of 4 bases from V and 1 base from J, the junction contained 8 bases not matched to a gene. The length of the CDR3 is 16 residues. Germline V gives CDR1 SGHNT, CDR2 YYREEE (reference sequence). The CDR3 protein is CASSPSVDRSGNTIYF. The CDR3 coding sequence is TGTGCCAGCAGCCCTTCGGTGGACAGGTCTGGAAACACCATATATTTT.

The chain recombines TRBV6-6 with TRBJ2-7; tentative D call: TRBD2 (5 bases). V was shortened by 3 bases and J by 5 bases, with 14 bases between the two germline ends. CDR3 size: 14 residues. The germline V gene encodes CDR1 MNHNY and CDR2 SVGAGI (reference sequence). In DNA, the CDR3 is TGTGCCAGCAGTTATACAGAGGGAGAGGACGAGCAGTACTTC. Protein: CASSYTEGEDEQYF.

This chain connects TRBV18 to TRBJ2-7, with D perhaps matching TRBD2 (6 bases). V gave up 0 bases and J gave up 0 bases, with 6 bases separating them. Germline loops: CDR1 KGHSH, CDR2 LQKENI. The CDR3 consists of 14 residues. For the CDR3, the DNA is TGTGCCAGCTCACCACCCGGGGGCTCCTACGAGCAGTACTTC. Its translation is CASSPPGGSYEQYF.

This clone was detected a few times. The chain links TRBV30 to TRBJ1-5, with 8 bases matching TRBD1. The CDR3 covers 13 residues. Germline V gene lookup returns CDR1 GTSNPN and CDR2 SVGIG (reference sequence). V lost 2 bases and J lost 7; bases outside the gene matches: 4. Here the CDR3 reads CAWSQGASQPQHF. The CDR3 DNA reads TGTGCCTGGAGTCAGGGGGCGAGCCAGCCCCAGCATTTT. Drawing the rest from reference TRBV30 and TRBJ1-5, the complete variable domain is SQTIHQWPATLVQPVGSPLSLECTVEGTSNPNLYWYRQAAGRGLQLLFYSVGIGQISSEVPQNLSASRPQDRQFILSSKKLLLSDSGFYLCAWSQGASQPQHFGDGTRLSIL.

The V call is TRBV4-1, the J call TRBJ1-6; 7 bases map to TRBD1. V lost 3 bases, J lost 7 bases, and 12 bases stayed unmatched. The V gene's germline CDR1 is MGHRA and CDR2 YSYEKL. This CDR3 is 17 amino acids long. As DNA, the CDR3 is TGCGCCAGCAGCCAGACCTACGGGACAGTCACGAATTCACCCCTCCACTTT. Translating gives CASSQTYGTVTNSPLHF.